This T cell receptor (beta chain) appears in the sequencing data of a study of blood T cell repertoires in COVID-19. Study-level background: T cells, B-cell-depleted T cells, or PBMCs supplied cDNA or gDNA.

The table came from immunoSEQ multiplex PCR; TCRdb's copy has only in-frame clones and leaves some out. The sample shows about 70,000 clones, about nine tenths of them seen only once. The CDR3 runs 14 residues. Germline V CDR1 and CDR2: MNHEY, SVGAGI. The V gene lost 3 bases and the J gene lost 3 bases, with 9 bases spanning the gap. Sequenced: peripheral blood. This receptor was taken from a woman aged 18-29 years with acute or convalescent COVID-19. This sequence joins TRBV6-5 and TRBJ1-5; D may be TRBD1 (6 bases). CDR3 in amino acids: CASSYDRPNQPQHF. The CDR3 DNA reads TGTGCCAGCAGTTATGACAGGCCCAATCAGCCCCAGCATTTT.